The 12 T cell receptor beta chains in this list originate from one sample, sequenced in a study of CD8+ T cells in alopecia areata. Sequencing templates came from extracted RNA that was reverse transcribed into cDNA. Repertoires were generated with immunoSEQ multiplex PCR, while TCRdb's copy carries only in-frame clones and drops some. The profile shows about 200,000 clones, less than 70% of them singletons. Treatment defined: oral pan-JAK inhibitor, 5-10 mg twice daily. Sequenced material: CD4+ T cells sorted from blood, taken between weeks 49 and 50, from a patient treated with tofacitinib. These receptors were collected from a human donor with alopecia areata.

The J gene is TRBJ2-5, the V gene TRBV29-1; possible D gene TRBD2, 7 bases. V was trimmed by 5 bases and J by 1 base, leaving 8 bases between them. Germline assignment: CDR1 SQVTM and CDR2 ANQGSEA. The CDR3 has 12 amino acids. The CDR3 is CSVRGAQETQYF. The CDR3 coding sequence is TGCAGCGTTCGGGGGGCCCAAGAGACCCAGTACTTC. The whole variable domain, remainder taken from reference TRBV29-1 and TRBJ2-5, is SAVISQKPSRDICQRGTSLTIQCQVDSQVTMMFWYRQQPGQSLTLIATANQGSEATYESGFVIDKFPISRPNLTFSTLTVSNMSPEDSSIYLCSVRGAQETQYFGPGTRLLVL.

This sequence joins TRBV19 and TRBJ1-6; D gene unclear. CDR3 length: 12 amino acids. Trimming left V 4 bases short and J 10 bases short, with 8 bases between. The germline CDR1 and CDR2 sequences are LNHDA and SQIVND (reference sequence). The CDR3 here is CASSTASSPLHF. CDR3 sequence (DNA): TGTGCCAGTAGTACGGCTTCCTCACCCCTCCACTTT.

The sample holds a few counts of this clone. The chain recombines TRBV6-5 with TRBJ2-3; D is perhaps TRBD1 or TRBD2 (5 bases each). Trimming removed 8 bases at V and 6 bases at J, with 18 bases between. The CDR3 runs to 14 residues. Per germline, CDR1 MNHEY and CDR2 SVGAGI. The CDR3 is CASLAKRGLDTQYF. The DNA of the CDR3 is TGTGCCAGCCTAGCTAAGAGGGGCCTTGATACGCAGTATTTT.

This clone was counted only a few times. The CDR3 DNA reads as TGTGCCAGCGGCCGGGACAGGGCAAAGCCCCAGCATTTT. Its translation is CASGRDRAKPQHF. This sequence joins TRBV6-1 and TRBJ1-5; 9 nucleotides line up with TRBD1. Germline lookup yields CDR1 MNHNS and CDR2 SASEGT. The V and J ends lost 8 bases and 8 bases, in that order; junction bases with no gene match: 7. This CDR3 is 13 amino acids long.

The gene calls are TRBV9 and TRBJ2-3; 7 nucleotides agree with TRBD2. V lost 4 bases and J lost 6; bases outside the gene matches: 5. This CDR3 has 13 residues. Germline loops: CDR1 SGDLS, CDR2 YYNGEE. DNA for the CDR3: TGTGCCAGCAGCTCGGGACTACCGGATACGCAGTATTTT. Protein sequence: CASSSGLPDTQYF.

CDR3 coding DNA: TGTGCCAGCAGCACATCCGGGGGTCTTCAAGAGACCCAGTACTTC. Protein: CASSTSGGLQETQYF. The rearrangement links TRBV9 to TRBJ2-5, with D tentatively TRBD2 (6 bases). Trimming pared 4 bases from V and 2 bases from J, leaving 15 bases between. The germline CDR1 and CDR2 sequences are SGDLS and YYNGEE. The CDR3 is 15 amino acids.

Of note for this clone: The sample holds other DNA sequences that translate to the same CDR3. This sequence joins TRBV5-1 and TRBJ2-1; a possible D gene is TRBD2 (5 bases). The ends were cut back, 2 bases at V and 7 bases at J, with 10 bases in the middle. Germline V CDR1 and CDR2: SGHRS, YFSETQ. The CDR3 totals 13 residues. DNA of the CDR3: TGCGCCAGCAGCTTCGGACTGAGGAATGAGCAGTTCTTC. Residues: CASSFGLRNEQFF.

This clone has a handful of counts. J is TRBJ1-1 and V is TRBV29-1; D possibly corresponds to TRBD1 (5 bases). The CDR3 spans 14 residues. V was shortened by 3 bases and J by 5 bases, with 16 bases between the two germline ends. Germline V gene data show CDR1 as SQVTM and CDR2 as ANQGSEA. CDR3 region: CSVDRGGTLTEAFF. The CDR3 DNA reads TGCAGCGTTGATCGGGGAGGGACGCTGACTGAAGCTTTCTTT.

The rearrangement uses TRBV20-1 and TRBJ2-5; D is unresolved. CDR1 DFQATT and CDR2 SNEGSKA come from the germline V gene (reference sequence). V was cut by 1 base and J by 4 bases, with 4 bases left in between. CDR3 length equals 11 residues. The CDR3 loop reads CSARVLETQYF. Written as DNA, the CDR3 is TGCAGTGCTAGAGTTTTAGAGACCCAGTACTTC.

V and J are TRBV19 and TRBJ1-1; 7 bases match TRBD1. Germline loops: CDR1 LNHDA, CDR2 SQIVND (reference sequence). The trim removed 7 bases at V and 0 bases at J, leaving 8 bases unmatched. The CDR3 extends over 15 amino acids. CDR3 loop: CASMGDSSMNTEAFF. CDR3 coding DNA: TGTGCCAGTATGGGGGACAGCTCAATGAACACTGAAGCTTTCTTT.

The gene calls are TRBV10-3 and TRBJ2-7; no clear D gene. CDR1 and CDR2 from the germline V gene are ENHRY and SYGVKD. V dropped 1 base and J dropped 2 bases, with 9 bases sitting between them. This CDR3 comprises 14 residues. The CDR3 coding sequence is TGTGCCATCAGTGAGTTTCCAGGTCCCTACGAGCAGTACTTC. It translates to CAISEFPGPYEQYF.

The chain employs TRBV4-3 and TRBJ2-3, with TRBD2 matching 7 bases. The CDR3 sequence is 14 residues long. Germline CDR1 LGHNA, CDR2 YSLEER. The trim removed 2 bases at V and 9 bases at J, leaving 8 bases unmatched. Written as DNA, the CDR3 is TGCGCCAGCAGCCAATCAAGTGGCGGGGGAACGCAGTATTTT. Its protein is CASSQSSGGGTQYF.